This T cell receptor beta chain comes out of a study of shared clonotypes between healthy human individuals. This CDR3 spans 14 amino acids. This clone came up once. Repertoires were generated with immunoSEQ multiplex PCR, while TCRdb's copy carries only in-frame clones and drops some. The data contain nearly 600,000 clones, just under 97% of them seen just once; the ten biggest clones take up around 0.097%. Positive CCR7 selection of CD45RO-negative cells yielded the naive CD8 cells, and terminally differentiated effector memory CD45RA+ cells were excluded. Sequenced material: naive CD8+ T cells sorted from blood. The chain carries TRBV12-1 and TRBJ2-3; TRBD2 is the table's D call and was not checked against the DNA. TRBV12-1 is noted as a pseudogene. The clonotype was recovered from a woman aged 25-40 years in good health. The CDR3 DNA follows: TGTGCCAGCAGCTTGTGGAGCGGGAGCGATACGCAGTATTTT. This translates into CASSLWSGSDTQYF.